Here is one T cell receptor beta chain with its context. This sample is part of a study of radiotherapy plus CTLA-4 blockade in lung cancer. The CDR3 contains 18 residues. Germline trimming cut 0 bases from V and 2 bases from J; bases unmatched to any gene: 11. Germline lookup yields CDR1 LGHNA and CDR2 YNFKEQ. Sequencing used immunoSEQ multiplex PCR; TCRdb keeps in-frame clones, though not all of them. The table records 89,000 or so clones, about 81% of them present only once. This sequence was found in a human donor with non-small cell lung cancer who had a partial response to radiotherapy plus ipilimumab. J is TRBJ2-7 and V is TRBV4-2; 9 bases match TRBD1. Sequencing was performed on peripheral blood, taken from a patient treated with radiotherapy plus ipilimumab. CDR3 protein: CASSQDRGTGLGAYEQYF. CDR3 in DNA: TGTGCCAGCAGCCAAGATCGAGGGACAGGGTTGGGGGCCTACGAGCAGTACTTC.